Following are 30 T cell receptor beta chains from one sample sequenced in a study of beta chain features in type 1 diabetes. Findings of the study overall: Moderate yet significant TCRB CDR3 shortening was seen in Type 1 diabetes patients in all four CD4+ subsets.

Their recognized antigens are unknown. All of the isolated RNA was reverse transcribed, so expressed TCRB transcripts were sequenced. Clones were read by immunoSEQ multiplex PCR, and TCRdb kept only the in-frame ones, dropping some. The sample lists about 360,000 clones, roughly 12% seen once, with 0.01% in the top ten. Input material: naive CD4+ T cells from blood. These receptors all stem from a woman aged 18-30 years with type 1 diabetes.

The chain links TRBV7-9 to TRBJ2-7, with a tentative D call TRBD2 (5 bases). Looked up from germline, CDR1 is SEHNR and CDR2 is FQNEAQ (reference sequence). V lost 8 bases and J lost 2, with 10 bases in between. The CDR3 runs 12 residues. The CDR3 DNA reads as TGTGCCAGCGACACAGCGGCCTACGAGCAGTACTTC. This sequence encodes CASDTAAYEQYF.

This clone has more than one count but fewer than ten. The V gene is TRBV19, the J gene TRBJ2-3; 10 bases agree with TRBD1. In germline, CDR1 is LNHDA, CDR2 SQIVND (reference sequence). Germline trimming cut 5 bases from V and 6 bases from J; bases unmatched to any gene: 8. The CDR3 runs to 15 residues. The CDR3 reads CASSRPGQGFDTQYF. The CDR3 region has the DNA TGTGCCAGTAGTCGACCGGGACAGGGGTTCGATACGCAGTATTTT. Using reference TRBV19 and TRBJ2-3 for the parts outside the CDR3, the full variable domain is DGGITQSPKYLFRKEGQNVTLSCEQNLNHDAMYWYRQDPGQGLRLIYYSQIVNDFQKGDIAEGYSVSREKKESFPLTVTSAQKNPTAFYLCASSRPGQGFDTQYFGPGTRLTVL.

The J gene is TRBJ2-7, the V gene TRBV5-4; weak D call: TRBD2 (5 bases). This CDR3 comprises 12 residues. CDR1 is SGHNT and CDR2 is YYREEE in the germline V gene (reference sequence). V lost 5 bases and J 7 bases, leaving 13 bases between the germline ends. CDR3 bases: TGTGCCAGCAGAGTGGACTCGCTTGAGCAGTACTTC. This gives the protein CASRVDSLEQYF.

This clone was counted only a few times. CDR3 nucleotide sequence: TGTGCCAGCAGTCACACGACTGACTCCTACAATGAGCAGTTCTTC. This translates into CASSHTTDSYNEQFF. This chain uses TRBV7-9 with TRBJ2-1; no clear D. This CDR3 contains 15 residues. V was cut by 6 bases and J by 0 bases, with 12 bases left in between. The germline gives CDR1 SEHNR, CDR2 FQNEAQ (reference sequence).

The V call is TRBV5-1, the J call TRBJ2-5; perhaps TRBD2 as D (5 bases). V lost 6 bases, J lost 4 bases, and 7 bases lay in between. Germline CDR1 reads SGHRS; CDR2 reads YFSETQ. CDR3 length: 11 residues. The DNA of the CDR3 is TGCGCCAGCAAAGAGGGAGAGACCCAGTACTTC. This encodes CASKEGETQYF.

The V gene is TRBV19, the J gene TRBJ2-1; 9 positions match TRBD2. Losses at the gene ends were 5 bases for V and 9 bases for J; bases not matched to a gene: 5. CDR3 length: 13 amino acids. Germline loops: CDR1 LNHDA, CDR2 SQIVND (reference sequence). In DNA, the CDR3 is TGTGCCAGTAGTTTGACTAGCGGATTTGAGCAGTTCTTC. Translating it yields CASSLTSGFEQFF.

This chain connects TRBV7-3 to TRBJ2-7; TRBD1 is a possible D gene (5 bases). The CDR3 sequence is 13 residues long. CDR1 is SGHTA and CDR2 is FQGTGA in the germline V gene. V lost 2 bases and J lost 0, with 5 bases in between. CDR3 amino acids: CASSLDSSYEQYF. DNA for the CDR3: TGTGCCAGCAGCTTAGACAGCTCCTACGAGCAGTACTTC. The full variable domain, with the rest looked up from reference TRBV7-3 and TRBJ2-7, is GAGVSQTPSNKVTEKGKYVELRCDPISGHTALYWYRQSLGQGPEFLIYFQGTGAADDSGLPNDRFFAVRPEGSVSTLKIQRTERGDSAVYLCASSLDSSYEQYFGPGTRLTVT.

The sample holds a few counts of this clone. The V and J genes are TRBV28 and TRBJ2-7, with a possible D match to TRBD1 (5 bases). Trimming removed 5 bases at V and 0 bases at J, with 8 bases between. CDR1 is MDHEN, CDR2 SYDVKM, per germline. This CDR3 spans 13 amino acids. For the CDR3, the DNA is TGTGCCAGCAGTCTCCAGGGCTCCTACGAGCAGTACTTC. It specifies CASSLQGSYEQYF. Together with reference TRBV28 and TRBJ2-7, the CDR3 gives the full variable domain: DVKVTQSSRYLVKRTGEKVFLECVQDMDHENMFWYRQDPGLGLRLIYFSYDVKMKEKGDIPEGYSVSREKKERFSLILESASTNQTSMYLCASSLQGSYEQYFGPGTRLTVT.

The chain is built from TRBV9 and TRBJ2-3; 7 nucleotides line up with TRBD1. V dropped 4 bases and J dropped 3; count of bases not matched to a gene: 8. This CDR3 contains 15 residues. Germline-derived CDR1 and CDR2 are SGDLS and YYNGEE. CDR3 nucleotide sequence: TGTGCCAGCAGCCCCGACAGGGTAGTAACAGATACGCAGTATTTT. Protein: CASSPDRVVTDTQYF.

This chain joins TRBV27 and TRBJ2-2; D gene unclear. This CDR3 region has 13 residues. Between the trimmed V and J ends, which lost 3 bases and 4 bases, there was a span of 6 bases. The germline V gene encodes CDR1 MNHEY and CDR2 SMNVEV (reference sequence). The CDR3, as DNA: TGTGCCAGCAGTTTGCTGAGCACCGGGGAGCTGTTTTTT. This encodes CASSLLSTGELFF.

This clone has only a few counts. The rearrangement links TRBV19 to TRBJ1-2; 9 bases line up with TRBD1. The CDR3 runs 17 residues. The germline V gene has CDR1 LNHDA and CDR2 SQIVND (reference sequence). After removal of 4 bases from V and 2 bases from J, the junction contained 11 bases not matched to a gene. CDR3 in DNA: TGTGCCAGTAGTACGGGACAGGGAAATATCCTGAACTATGGCTACACCTTC. Amino acid sequence: CASSTGQGNILNYGYTF.

This clone was seen only a few times. This sequence joins TRBV7-9 and TRBJ1-2; D may be TRBD1 (6 bases). This CDR3 spans 15 amino acids. The V and J ends lost 1 base and 0 bases respectively, with 9 bases between them. Germline CDR1 is SEHNR and CDR2 is FQNEAQ (reference sequence). CDR3: CASSLGQAPNYGYTF. CDR3 in DNA: TGTGCCAGCAGCTTAGGACAGGCACCTAACTATGGCTACACCTTC.

The table lists this clone with a few counts. The V gene is TRBV9, the J gene TRBJ2-1; TRBD2 matches at 7 bases. Germline-derived CDR1 and CDR2 are SGDLS and YYNGEE. This CDR3 has 12 amino acids. Losses at the gene ends were 4 bases for V and 10 bases for J; bases not matched to a gene: 5. Here the CDR3 reads CASSSKRGEQFF. The CDR3 DNA reads as TGTGCCAGCAGCTCCAAGCGGGGCGAGCAGTTCTTC.

CDR3 in amino acids: CASSHTGTGTSGELFF. As DNA, the CDR3 is TGTGCCAGCAGCCATACCGGGACAGGGACCTCCGGGGAGCTGTTTTTT. The chain recombines TRBV11-1 with TRBJ2-2; TRBD1 matches at 9 bases. The CDR3 loop spans 16 amino acids. J was trimmed by 6 bases and V by 5 bases; bases with no gene match: 10. Germline CDR1 reads SGHAT; CDR2 reads FQDESV (reference sequence).

This clone was seen only a few times. The chain recombines TRBV30 with TRBJ2-7; D might be TRBD2 (6 bases). V lost 5 bases and J 3 bases, leaving 14 bases between the germline ends. Per the germline V gene, CDR1 is GTSNPN and CDR2 is SVGIG (reference sequence). The CDR3 is 13 residues long. This chain's CDR3 is CAWGTGNNYEQYF. CDR3 nucleotide sequence: TGTGCCTGGGGGACTGGGAACAACTACGAGCAGTACTTC. Using reference TRBV30 and TRBJ2-7 for the parts outside the CDR3, the full variable domain is SQTIHQWPATLVQPVGSPLSLECTVEGTSNPNLYWYRQAAGRGLQLLFYSVGIGQISSEVPQNLSASRPQDRQFILSSKKLLLSDSGFYLCAWGTGNNYEQYFGPGTRLTVT.

The V call is TRBV29-1, the J call TRBJ1-1; 8 bases fit TRBD1. Germline CDR1 reads SQVTM; CDR2 reads ANQGSEA. This CDR3 is 13 amino acids long. The junction had 2 bases not matched to a gene; V was cut back by 1 base and J by 4 bases. The CDR3 loop reads CSVEGQGFTEAFF. In DNA form, the CDR3 reads TGCAGCGTTGAAGGACAGGGGTTCACTGAAGCTTTCTTT.

The chain uses TRBV20-1 and TRBJ1-1; D is unclear. The CDR3 length is 10 residues. Germline lookup yields CDR1 DFQATT and CDR2 SNEGSKA (reference sequence). V shed 4 bases and J shed 5 bases, with 5 bases lying between them. The CDR3 region has the DNA TGCAGTGCTACCAGGACTGAAGCTTTCTTT. Translated, it gives CSATRTEAFF.

The gene calls are TRBV6-5 and TRBJ2-3; 8 bases line up with TRBD2. From germline, CDR1 is MNHEY and CDR2 SVGAGI. CDR3 length: 15 amino acids. Germline trimming cut 2 bases from V and 4 bases from J; bases unmatched to any gene: 5. The CDR3 reads CASSYLSGGADTQYF. The CDR3 DNA is TGTGCCAGCAGTTACCTTTCGGGAGGGGCAGATACGCAGTATTTT.

This clone was seen a handful of times. The chain is built from TRBV11-2 and TRBJ1-5; D gene unclear. Germline lookup yields CDR1 SGHAT and CDR2 FQNNGV. This CDR3 spans 13 amino acids. Trimming pared 1 base from V and 3 bases from J, leaving 4 bases between. CDR3 in DNA: TGTGCCAGCAGCTTAGTAAACAATCAGCCCCAGCATTTT. It is translated as CASSLVNNQPQHF.

This clone has only a few counts. In nucleotides, the CDR3 is TGTGCCAGCAGCCCAAGGACAGGCAGGACTGAAGCTTTCTTT. It is translated as CASSPRTGRTEAFF. This chain uses TRBV6-5 with TRBJ1-1, with 7 nucleotides matching TRBD1. Unmatched junction bases numbered 9, after V lost 6 bases and J lost 5 bases. This CDR3 has 14 amino acids. The germline V gene has CDR1 MNHEY and CDR2 SVGAGI.

A few counts support this clone. In DNA form, the CDR3 reads TGCAGCCTTAGGGAGGGTGGCTACACCTTC. This codes for CSLREGGYTF. The chain employs TRBV20-1 and TRBJ1-2; D remains ambiguous. Per germline, CDR1 DFQATT and CDR2 SNEGSKA (reference sequence). The CDR3 spans 10 residues.

This clone was counted between two and nine times. The chain uses TRBV7-2 and TRBJ2-7; 11 bases map to TRBD2. This CDR3 is built from 13 residues. The germline gives CDR1 SGHTA, CDR2 FQGNSA. Trimming at V came to 7 bases and at J to 7 bases, leaving 6 bases not matched to a gene. DNA of the CDR3: TGTGCCAGCATTAGCGGGAGGGCGGGGGAGCAGTACTTC. Protein sequence: CASISGRAGEQYF.

This clone was detected a few times. The chain recombines TRBV18 with TRBJ2-1; TRBD2 aligns across 8 bases. Germline V gene data show CDR1 as KGHSH and CDR2 as LQKENI. The CDR3 consists of 16 residues. With 0 bases clipped from V and 11 bases from J, the junction kept 12 bases outside the gene matches. The CDR3 nucleotides read TGTGCCAGCTCACCACCCCTCGGCGGGGGGCCGGATCAGCAGTTCTTC. Its protein is CASSPPLGGGPDQQFF. Filled out from reference TRBV18 and TRBJ2-1, the complete variable domain reads NAGVMQNPRHLVRRRGQEARLRCSPMKGHSHVYWYRQLPEEGLKFMVYLQKENIIDESGMPKERFSAEFPKEGPSILRIQQVVRGDSAAYFCASSPPLGGGPDQQFFGPGTRLTVL.

This clone has only a few counts. The CDR3 DNA is TGTGCCAGCTCACCGGGTTTGTTACTAGCGAAAAACACAGATACGCAGTATTTT. Amino acids: CASSPGLLLAKNTDTQYF. The J gene is TRBJ2-3, the V gene TRBV18, with 7 bases lining up with TRBD2. Germline CDR1 reads KGHSH; CDR2 reads LQKENI. Trimming cost V 3 bases and J 2 bases; bases outside gene matches: 14. There are 18 residues in the CDR3.

This clone was picked up a small number of times. This sequence joins TRBV23-1 and TRBJ1-1, with a tentative D call TRBD1 (5 bases). TRBV23-1 is noted as an ORF with a role that remains uncertain. V lost 8 bases and J 1 base, leaving 17 bases between the germline ends. The CDR3 has 15 amino acids. The CDR3 DNA is TGCGCCAGCCCATCTCGGGGGGGGAAGAACACTGAAGCTTTCTTT. It is translated as CASPSRGGKNTEAFF.

The table lists this clone with a few counts. This chain connects TRBV27 to TRBJ2-1; unclear D gene. This CDR3 has 14 amino acids. The germline V gene has CDR1 MNHEY and CDR2 SMNVEV (reference sequence). The germline V and J ends were trimmed by 7 bases and 0 bases, with 10 bases remaining between them. CDR3 in DNA: TGTGCCAGCATACGGAGAGGCTCCTACAATGAGCAGTTCTTC. This codes for CASIRRGSYNEQFF.

There are a few counts of this clone. The sample contains more than one DNA sequence encoding this CDR3. The chain joins TRBV29-1 to TRBJ1-2; D might be TRBD1 (5 bases). The CDR3 totals 12 residues. The germline CDR1 and CDR2 sequences are SQVTM and ANQGSEA. The V end lost 4 bases, the J end lost 4 bases, and 10 bases lay between the germline ends. The CDR3 DNA reads TGCAGCGTTGGCGGGGGTAGCTATGGCTACACCTTC. It translates to CSVGGGSYGYTF.

This clone has just a few counts. The chain combines TRBV4-1 with TRBJ2-7, with 9 nucleotides matching TRBD2. Germline loops: CDR1 MGHRA, CDR2 YSYEKL. V shed 1 base and J 0 bases; nucleotides not matched to a gene: 4. There are 16 residues in the CDR3. The DNA of the CDR3 is TGCGCCAGCAGCCAAGCAGGACTAGCGCTCTCCTACGAGCAGTACTTC. Translated, it gives CASSQAGLALSYEQYF.

In its sample, this clone was seen a few times. This chain links TRBV15 with TRBJ2-7; TRBD1 aligns across 7 bases. Trimming took 1 base from V and 3 from J; bases not matched to a gene: 12. From germline, CDR1 is LNHNV and CDR2 YYDKDF (reference sequence). CDR3 length equals 17 residues. This CDR3 reads CATSRGTGTALGYEQYF. CDR3 bases: TGTGCCACCAGCAGAGGAACCGGGACAGCCTTGGGCTACGAGCAGTACTTC.

Here the CDR3 DNA reads TGTGCCAGCAGCTTAGATACAGCTAACACCGGGGAGCTGTTTTTT. Translation gives CASSLDTANTGELFF. The chain carries TRBV7-3 and TRBJ2-2; D not resolved. CDR1 and CDR2 from the germline V gene are SGHTA and FQGTGA. The CDR3 totals 15 residues. V was clipped by 2 bases and J by 2 bases, with 9 bases between them.